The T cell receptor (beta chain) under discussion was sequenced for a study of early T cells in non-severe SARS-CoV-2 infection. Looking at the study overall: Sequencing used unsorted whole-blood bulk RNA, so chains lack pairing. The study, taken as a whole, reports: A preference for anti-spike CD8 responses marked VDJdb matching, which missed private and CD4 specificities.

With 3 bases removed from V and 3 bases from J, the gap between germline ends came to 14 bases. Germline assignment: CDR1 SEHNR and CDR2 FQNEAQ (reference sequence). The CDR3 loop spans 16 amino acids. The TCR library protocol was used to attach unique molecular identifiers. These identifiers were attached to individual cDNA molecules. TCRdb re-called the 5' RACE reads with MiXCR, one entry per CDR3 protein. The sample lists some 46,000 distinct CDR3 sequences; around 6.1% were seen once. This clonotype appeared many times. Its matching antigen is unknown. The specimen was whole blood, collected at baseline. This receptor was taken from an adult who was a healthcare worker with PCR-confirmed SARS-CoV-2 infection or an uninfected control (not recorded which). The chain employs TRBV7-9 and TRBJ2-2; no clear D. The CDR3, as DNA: TGTGCCAGCAGCTTCGGTGAGCCGGGCGACACCGGGGAGCTGTTTTTT. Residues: CASSFGEPGDTGELFF.